This is a list of T cell receptor beta chains from one sample in a study of identifying expanded T cells in peripheral blood. Method: immunoSEQ multiplex PCR; TCRdb's copy keeps in-frame clones and lacks some. The sample lists some 120,000 clones, over 65% occurring once. The sequencing input was blood. Every receptor here comes from a person aged 18 to 70 in good health. Each CDR3 is given without its conserved first and last residue.

v_call cdr3_aa
TRBV7-9 ASSLAGQGPKYYGYT
TRBV9 ASSVEGGIYYGYT
TRBV10-3 AISGNRGDSPLH
TRBV27 ASINFQDRGRNEQF
TRBV19 ASSLTLLYGDLNTEAF
TRBV2 ASRGMETQY
TRBV14 ASSREGPDEKLF
TRBV30 AWSFYNSPLH
TRBV19 ASSGRDYSNQPQH
TRBV6-5 ASSPRGETQY
TRBV5-1 ASSLADHQNTEAF
TRBV5-1 ASSSDRINRASEQY
TRBV7-2 ASSLLATGELF
TRBV29-1 SVAHTGELF
TRBV7-2 ASSSVGQGGGYT
TRBV25-1 ASSPRTGIFQETQY
TRBV6-5 ASRLEGAGRETQY
TRBV7-8 ASSLARRANTGELF
TRBV14 ASSQDRYTQY
TRBV6-4 ASSDRDNYNEQF
TRBV6-5 ASSPDSSPYEQY
TRBV6-6 ASSYSRGQGLWNT
TRBV18 ASSPFGRGVVGDTQY
TRBV11-2 ASSPPHQSGYT
TRBV5-4 ASSSRGEQY
TRBV9 ASTPGTGEGQPQH
TRBV6-5 ASSPRGGRALH
TRBV7-8 ASSLTTGGAYSNQPQH
TRBV30 AWSDRLGEKLF
TRBV7-9 ASSRGQGRGTEAF
TRBV5-6 ASSATSGANVLT
TRBV11-2 ASSLGVSGNTIY
TRBV6-6 ASSYKRWYQETQY
TRBV7-9 ASSLVQGGNTGELF
TRBV5-1 ASSFGASGGLYNEQF
TRBV2 ASRGGLQYNYGYT
TRBV29-1 SVSQVNTEAF
TRBV4-3 ASSQDYYWGNTEAF
TRBV13 ASSLRRPTIGYT
TRBV7-9 ASSSGLAGGPIRQETQY
TRBV2 ASLGVRPTGELF
TRBV7-9 ASRDPSGNEQF
TRBV7-9 ASSHPTSGGFHNEQF
TRBV18 ASSPPNREAYEQY
TRBV2 ASSPQGPYGYT
TRBV27 ASSFGDGSPAF
TRBV27 ASSLGDRPYEQY
TRBV15 ATSSVDGEQF
TRBV19 ASSIGQGSGANVLT
TRBV2 ASKARRTGSREQY
TRBV7-9 ASSPRTGWSESYT
TRBV27 ASTPGGRYTEAF
TRBV27 ASSLFPGGQAF
TRBV5-1 ASTQTVNSPLH
TRBV18 ASSPDISSGNTIY
TRBV5-4 ASSRDHRVSPDTQY
TRBV6-5 ASRPHSGGTEAF
TRBV10-1 ASSESGRNTEAF